The subject of this entry is one T cell receptor (beta chain). Its target is unknown. The naive CD8 subset, CD45RO-negative cells positively selected for CCR7, excluded terminally differentiated effector memory CD45RA+ cells. Germline V CDR1 and CDR2: SGHRS, YFSETQ. The CDR3 runs 15 residues. The V gene end was trimmed by 2 bases and the J gene end by 5 bases; junction bases not matched to a gene: 7. This record belongs to a study of shared clonotypes between healthy human individuals. Study results and limitations: Several donors held about 5% of naive CD4 clonotypes in common. Generally, naive subsets came out with larger estimated richness than memory subsets.

This table comes from immunoSEQ multiplex PCR, and its TCRdb copy is limited to in-frame clones, with some not included. The table records around 700,000 clones, about 90% of them present only once. The TCR originated in a man aged 25 to 45 in good health. The sequenced sample consisted of naive CD8+ T cells sorted from blood. The V gene is TRBV5-1, the J gene TRBJ2-7; 10 positions agree with TRBD2. CDR3 sequence: CASSLAGGPYHEQYF. The CDR3 nucleotides are TGCGCCAGCAGCTTAGCGGGAGGGCCTTACCACGAGCAGTACTTC.